One sample yielded the 4 T cell receptor beta chains listed below, sequenced in a study of blood T cell repertoires in COVID-19. The data were produced by immunoSEQ multiplex PCR, yet TCRdb's version contains in-frame clones alone and is incomplete. The sample includes about 400,000 clones, approximately 88% seen only once; the top ten take 1% to 1.5%. The specimen sequenced was peripheral blood. The receptors originated from a man between 35 and 55 years old with acute or convalescent COVID-19.

The chain recombines TRBV2 with TRBJ1-2; the D gene is possibly TRBD1 (5 bases). V shed 6 bases and J shed 8 bases, with 19 bases lying between them. The CDR3 spans 14 residues. Germline-derived CDR1 and CDR2 are SNHLY and FYNNEI. The CDR3 DNA reads as TGTGCCAGCAGAATGCAGGGCGCCTTGAGGGGCTACACCTTC. Translated: CASRMQGALRGYTF.

The gene calls are TRBV10-1 and TRBJ2-1; 9 nucleotides match TRBD1. Germline CDR1 and CDR2: WNHNN and SYGVQD (reference sequence). J was trimmed by 6 bases and V by 6 bases; bases with no gene match: 0. The CDR3 sequence is 12 residues long. CDR3 amino acids: CASRTGGNEQFF. Here the CDR3 DNA reads TGCGCCAGCAGGACAGGGGGCAATGAGCAGTTCTTC.

The chain combines TRBV7-3 with TRBJ2-7; 10 nucleotides line up with TRBD1. Germline values: CDR1 SGHTA, CDR2 FQGTGA. This CDR3 spans 14 amino acids. J gave up 3 bases and V 2 bases, and 1 base lay outside the gene matches. The CDR3 nucleotides read TGTGCCAGCAGCTTAGGGACAGGGGTCTACGAGCAGTACTTC. It encodes CASSLGTGVYEQYF.

The chain links TRBV6-2 or TRBV6-3 to TRBJ2-2; D is perhaps TRBD2 (5 bases). This CDR3 is 15 amino acids long. Germline CDR1 reads MNHEY; CDR2 reads SVGEGT. Deletions cut 5 bases from V and 4 bases from J, with 14 bases between. The CDR3: CASSPRVFGTGELFF. DNA for the CDR3: TGTGCCAGCAGTCCGAGGGTATTTGGCACCGGGGAGCTGTTTTTT.